One T cell receptor (beta chain) is described in this entry. The data are from a study of blood T cell repertoires in COVID-19. Across the study: Some COVID-19 samples were acute and others convalescent; all came from the United States, Italy and Spain.

Seattle patients were enrolled during active infection and followed longitudinally. Generated by immunoSEQ multiplex PCR, the TCRdb table keeps only in-frame clones and is missing some. Counted here are around 300,000 clones, just over 90% occurring once; the ten biggest clones make up 2.2%. Deletions cut 0 bases from V and 2 bases from J, with 11 bases between. This CDR3 contains 16 residues. Germline CDR1 reads SEHNR; CDR2 reads FQNEAQ (reference sequence). Sequencing used peripheral blood. This chain uses TRBV7-9 with TRBJ2-1; a weak D match, TRBD2 (5 bases). This clonotype originated in a woman in her 30s with COVID-19, enrolled during active disease. CDR3 bases: TGTGCCAGCAGCTTAGCGGAACTAGTACCCTACAATGAGCAGTTCTTC. It encodes CASSLAELVPYNEQFF.